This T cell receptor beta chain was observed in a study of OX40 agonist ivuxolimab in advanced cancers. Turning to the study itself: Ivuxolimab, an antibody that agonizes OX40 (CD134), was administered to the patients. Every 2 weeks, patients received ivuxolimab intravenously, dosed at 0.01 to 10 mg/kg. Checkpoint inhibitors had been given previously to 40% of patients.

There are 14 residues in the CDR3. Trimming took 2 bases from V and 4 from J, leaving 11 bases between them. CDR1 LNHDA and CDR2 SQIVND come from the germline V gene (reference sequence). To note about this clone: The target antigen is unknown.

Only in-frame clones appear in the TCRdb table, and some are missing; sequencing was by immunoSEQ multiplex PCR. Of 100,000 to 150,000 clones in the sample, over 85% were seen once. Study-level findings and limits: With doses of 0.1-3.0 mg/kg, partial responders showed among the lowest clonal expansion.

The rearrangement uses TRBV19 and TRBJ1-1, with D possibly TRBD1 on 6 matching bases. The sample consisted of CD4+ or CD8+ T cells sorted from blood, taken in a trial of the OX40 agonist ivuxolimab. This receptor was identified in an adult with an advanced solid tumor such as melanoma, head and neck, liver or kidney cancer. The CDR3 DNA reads TGTGCCAGTAGTATATCGGGAGGGGGCACTGAAGCTTTCTTT. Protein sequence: CASSISGGGTEAFF.